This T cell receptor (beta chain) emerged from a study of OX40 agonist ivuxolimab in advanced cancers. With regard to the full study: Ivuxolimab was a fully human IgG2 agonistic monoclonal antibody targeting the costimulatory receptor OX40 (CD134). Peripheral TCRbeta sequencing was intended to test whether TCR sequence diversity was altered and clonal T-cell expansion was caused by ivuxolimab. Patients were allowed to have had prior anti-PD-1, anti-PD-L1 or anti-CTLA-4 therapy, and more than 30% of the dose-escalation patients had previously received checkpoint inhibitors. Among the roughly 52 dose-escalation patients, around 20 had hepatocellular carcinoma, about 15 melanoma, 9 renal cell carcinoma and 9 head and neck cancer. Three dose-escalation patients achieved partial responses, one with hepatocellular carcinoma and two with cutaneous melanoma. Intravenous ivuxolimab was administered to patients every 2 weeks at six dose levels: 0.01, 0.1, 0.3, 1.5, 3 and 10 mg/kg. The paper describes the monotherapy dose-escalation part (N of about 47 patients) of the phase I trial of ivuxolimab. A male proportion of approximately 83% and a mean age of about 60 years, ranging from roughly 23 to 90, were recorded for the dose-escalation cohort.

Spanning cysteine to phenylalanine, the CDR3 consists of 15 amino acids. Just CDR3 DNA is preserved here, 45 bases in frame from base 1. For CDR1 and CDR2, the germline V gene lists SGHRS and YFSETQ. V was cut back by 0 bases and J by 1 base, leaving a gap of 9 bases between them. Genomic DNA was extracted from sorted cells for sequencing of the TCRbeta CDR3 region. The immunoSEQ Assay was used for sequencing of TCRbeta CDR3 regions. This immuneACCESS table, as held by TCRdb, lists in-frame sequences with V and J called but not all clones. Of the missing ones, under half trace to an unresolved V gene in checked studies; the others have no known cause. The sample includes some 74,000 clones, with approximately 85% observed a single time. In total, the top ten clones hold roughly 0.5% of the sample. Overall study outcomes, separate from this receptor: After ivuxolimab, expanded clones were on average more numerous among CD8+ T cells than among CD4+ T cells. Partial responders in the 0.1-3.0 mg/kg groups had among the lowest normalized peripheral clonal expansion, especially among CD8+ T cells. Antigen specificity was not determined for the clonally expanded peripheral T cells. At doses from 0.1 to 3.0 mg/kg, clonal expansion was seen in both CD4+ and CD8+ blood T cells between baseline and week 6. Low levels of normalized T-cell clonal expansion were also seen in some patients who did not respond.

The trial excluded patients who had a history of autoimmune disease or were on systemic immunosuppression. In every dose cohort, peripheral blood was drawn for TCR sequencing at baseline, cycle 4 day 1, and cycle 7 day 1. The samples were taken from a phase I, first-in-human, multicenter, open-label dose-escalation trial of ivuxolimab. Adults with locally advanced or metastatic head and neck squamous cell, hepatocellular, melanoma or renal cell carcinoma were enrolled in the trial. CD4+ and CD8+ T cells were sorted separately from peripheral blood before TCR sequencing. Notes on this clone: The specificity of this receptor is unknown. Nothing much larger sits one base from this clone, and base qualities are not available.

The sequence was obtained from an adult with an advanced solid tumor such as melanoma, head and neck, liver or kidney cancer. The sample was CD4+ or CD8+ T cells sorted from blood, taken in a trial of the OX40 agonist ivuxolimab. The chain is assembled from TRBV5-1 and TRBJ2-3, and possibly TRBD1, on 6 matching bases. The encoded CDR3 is CASSLDRVGTDTQYF. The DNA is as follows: TGCGCCAGCAGCTTGGACAGGGTTGGCACAGATACGCAGTATTTT.